The source of this T cell receptor (beta chain) is a study of T cell changes during pregnancy in multiple sclerosis. Here immunoSEQ multiplex PCR was the method, and the copy in TCRdb shows in-frame clones only, minus some. Of more than 35,000 clones in the sample, 90% were seen once. V dropped 0 bases and J dropped 11; count of bases not matched to a gene: 24. The CDR3 consists of 19 residues. Germline-derived CDR1 and CDR2 are SGHDN and FVKESK. This clone was observed once. The TCR was taken from a female donor in good health, enrolled as a control in a pregnancy study. The chain employs TRBV14 and TRBJ1-1, with 7 bases matching TRBD1. The sequencing here drew on CD4+ T cells from peripheral blood mononuclear cells, taken in the first trimester of pregnancy. The CDR3 loop is CASSQERFSGQSAFGGAFF. CDR3 DNA sequence: TGTGCCAGCAGCCAAGAAAGATTTTCGGGACAGTCCGCTTTTGGTGGGGCTTTCTTT.